What follows are 26 T cell receptor beta chains derived from one specimen sequenced in a study of cytomegalovirus exposure and HLA in healthy donors. TCRdb's copy holds only in-frame clones and misses some; the assay was immunoSEQ multiplex PCR. Among 220,000 or so clones listed, less than 90% were seen once. Material: PBMCs. Receptors were obtained from a woman aged 18-35 years in good health and CMV-seronegative.

The chain is built from TRBV6-5 and TRBJ1-1, with TRBD1 matching 9 bases. The germline V gene has CDR1 MNHEY and CDR2 SVGAGI. V was pared by 8 bases and J by 1 base, with 8 bases of the junction left unmatched. The CDR3 contains 15 residues. DNA of the CDR3: TGTGCCAGCTGGGGACAGGGAGCCGGGAACACTGAAGCTTTCTTT. It encodes CASWGQGAGNTEAFF.

Note on this clone: The sample has other DNA sequences that encode this CDR3 too. The chain uses TRBV27 and TRBJ2-1; D uncertain. The CDR3 runs 10 residues. Trimming cost V 8 bases and J 4 bases, with 3 bases left between them. The germline CDR1 and CDR2 sequences are MNHEY and SMNVEV (reference sequence). The CDR3 sequence: CASGYNEQFF. The CDR3 nucleotides are TGTGCCAGCGGATACAATGAGCAGTTCTTC.

The chain carries TRBV6-6 and TRBJ1-6, with 8 bases that match TRBD1. V was clipped by 2 bases and J by 7 bases; unmatched bases: 7. The CDR3 is made up of 16 amino acids. CDR1 and CDR2 from the germline V gene are MNHNY and SVGAGI (reference sequence). CDR3 DNA: TGTGCCAGCAGTTACACCCAGGGGGCTAGGAATTCACCCCTCCACTTT. This translates into CASSYTQGARNSPLHF.

The chain recombines TRBV18 with TRBJ2-7; D might be TRBD2 (6 bases). V lost 0 bases and J 5 bases, leaving 8 bases between the germline ends. Germline CDR1 is KGHSH and CDR2 is LQKENI. This CDR3 region has 13 residues. The CDR3 loop is CASSPPTGDEQYF. CDR3 bases: TGTGCCAGCTCACCACCGACGGGGGACGAGCAGTACTTC. The whole variable domain, remainder taken from reference TRBV18 and TRBJ2-7, is NAGVMQNPRHLVRRRGQEARLRCSPMKGHSHVYWYRQLPEEGLKFMVYLQKENIIDESGMPKERFSAEFPKEGPSILRIQQVVRGDSAAYFCASSPPTGDEQYFGPGTRLTVT.

The chain uses TRBV21-1 and TRBJ1-1; whether TRBD1, the table's D call, matches the DNA was not checked. TRBV21-1 is reported as a pseudogene. This CDR3 region has 14 residues. CDR3 region: CASSKRLTDRAAFF. CDR3 coding DNA: TGTGCCAGCAGCAAAAGACTCACGGACAGGGCAGCTTTCTTT.

This clone was observed a handful of times. As DNA, the CDR3 is TGTGCCAGCAGTTCGGATATCTACGAGCAGTACTTC. Translation gives CASSSDIYEQYF. V is TRBV6-5 and J is TRBJ2-7; unclear D gene. Deletions cut 4 bases from V and 3 bases from J, with 7 bases between. The CDR3 is 12 residues long. The germline CDR1 and CDR2 sequences are MNHEY and SVGAGI.

The rearrangement joins TRBV6-5 to TRBJ1-2; D might be TRBD1 (6 bases). The CDR3 totals 15 residues. The V gene lost 6 bases and the J gene lost 5 bases, with 19 bases spanning the gap. Germline CDR1 reads MNHEY; CDR2 reads SVGAGI. The CDR3 DNA is TGTGCCAGCAGCCCCCTCGGGGGGGCTGGGTATGGCTACACCTTC. Protein: CASSPLGGAGYGYTF.

The chain is built from TRBV6-1 and TRBJ2-3; D gene uncertain. Trimming pared 3 bases from V and 0 bases from J, leaving 13 bases between. Germline V gives CDR1 MNHNS, CDR2 SASEGT. The CDR3 runs 16 residues. The CDR3 nucleotides are TGTGCCAGCAGTGATGGTCCCACATCTAGCACAGATACGCAGTATTTT. Translating gives CASSDGPTSSTDTQYF.

The chain joins TRBV5-1 to TRBJ1-1; D gene uncertain. This CDR3 spans 13 amino acids. Germline V gene lookup returns CDR1 SGHRS and CDR2 YFSETQ. V was cut by 2 bases and J by 1 base, with 6 bases left in between. DNA of the CDR3: TGCGCCAGCAGCTTCACGGAGAACACTGAAGCTTTCTTT. Its protein product is CASSFTENTEAFF.

This clone was counted between two and nine times. The chain recombines TRBV2 with TRBJ2-5, with 9 bases that match TRBD2. The germline gives CDR1 SNHLY, CDR2 FYNNEI. Trimming took 4 bases from V and 7 from J; bases not matched to a gene: 13. CDR3 size: 16 residues. CDR3: CASSVGSGGPVGTQYF. The CDR3 nucleotides are TGTGCCAGCAGTGTTGGTAGCGGGGGACCCGTAGGGACCCAGTACTTC.

The chain carries TRBV11-2 and TRBJ2-1; maybe TRBD2 (6 bases). Trimming cost V 6 bases and J 0 bases, with 15 bases left between them. Germline values: CDR1 SGHAT, CDR2 FQNNGV. The CDR3 totals 16 residues. Here the CDR3 reads CASRQNRGSSYNEQFF. CDR3 coding DNA: TGTGCCAGCAGACAGAACCGGGGGAGCTCCTACAATGAGCAGTTCTTC.

The gene calls are TRBV4-1 and TRBJ2-2; TRBD2 matches at 10 bases. Germline V gene data show CDR1 as MGHRA and CDR2 as YSYEKL. V was clipped by 3 bases and J by 3 bases; unmatched bases: 4. This CDR3 contains 16 residues. CDR3 loop: CASSQGLAGDTGELFF. CDR3 sequence (DNA): TGCGCCAGCAGCCAGGGTCTAGCGGGAGACACCGGGGAGCTGTTTTTT.

The chain has TRBV6-6 and TRBJ2-5; D is unresolved. Trimming removed 3 bases at V and 4 bases at J, with 12 bases between. The CDR3 length is 14 residues. CDR1 is MNHNY, CDR2 SVGAGI, per germline (reference sequence). CDR3 bases: TGTGCCAGCAGTTATGGTCCAGGCGGAGAGACCCAGTACTTC. Amino acids: CASSYGPGGETQYF.

This chain joins TRBV30 and TRBJ2-5, with 9 bases matching TRBD1. Germline loops: CDR1 GTSNPN, CDR2 SVGIG (reference sequence). CDR3 length: 14 residues. V shed 2 bases and J 5 bases; nucleotides not matched to a gene: 6. In nucleotides, the CDR3 is TGTGCCTGGAGTACAGGGGGCTCCCTGGAGACCCAGTACTTC. It codes for CAWSTGGSLETQYF.

The V gene is TRBV7-8, the J gene TRBJ2-1; 8 positions match TRBD2. Germline CDR1 reads SGHVS; CDR2 reads FQNEAQ. The CDR3 spans 16 residues. Trimming cost V 8 bases and J 2 bases; bases outside gene matches: 11. The CDR3 nucleotides read TGTGCCAGCGGACGTCGGAGAGCGGGAGCCTACAATGAGCAGTTCTTC. Translation: CASGRRRAGAYNEQFF. Drawing the rest from reference TRBV7-8 and TRBJ2-1, the complete variable domain is GAGVSQSPRYKVAKRGQDVALRCDPISGHVSLFWYQQALGQGPEFLTYFQNEAQLDKSGLPSDRFFAERPEGSVSTLKIQRTQQEDSAVYLCASGRRRAGAYNEQFFGPGTRLTVL.

The chain couples TRBV6-5 to TRBJ1-2; D is perhaps TRBD1 (6 bases). V lost 5 bases to trimming and J lost 14 bases, with 21 bases between them. The CDR3 runs to 13 residues. The germline V gene encodes CDR1 MNHEY and CDR2 SVGAGI. The CDR3 protein is CASSPGGGRRGTF. CDR3 nucleotides: TGTGCCAGCAGTCCGGGAGGGGGACGTCGCGGGACCTTC.

The chain employs TRBV21-1 and TRBJ1-6. TRBV21-1 is tagged as a pseudogene. CDR3 length: 14 amino acids. CDR3 protein: CASSKSSYNSPLHF. The CDR3, as DNA: TGTGCCAGCAGTAAGAGCTCCTATAATTCACCCCTCCACTTT.

The chain joins TRBV7-9 to TRBJ2-5; 7 positions agree with TRBD1. The J segment lost 5 bases and the V segment lost 6 bases, leaving 6 bases of the junction unmatched. The CDR3 is 13 residues long. Germline V gene lookup returns CDR1 SEHNR and CDR2 FQNEAQ (reference sequence). The CDR3 spells CASRPTGEETQYF. CDR3 bases: TGTGCCAGCAGACCAACAGGGGAGGAGACCCAGTACTTC.

The V call is TRBV5-1, the J call TRBJ1-2; perhaps TRBD1 as D (5 bases). Looked up from germline, CDR1 is SGHRS and CDR2 is YFSETQ. Trimming left V 0 bases short and J 6 bases short, with 21 bases between. CDR3 length equals 17 residues. CDR3 sequence reads: CASSLAPGPSRRDGYTF. The CDR3 DNA sequence: TGCGCCAGCAGCTTGGCTCCGGGACCCTCCCGTCGAGATGGCTACACCTTC.

This chain joins TRBV6-5 and TRBJ1-3; D is unresolved. V lost 4 bases to trimming and J lost 0 bases, with 13 bases between them. Looked up from germline, CDR1 is MNHEY and CDR2 is SVGAGI. This CDR3 spans 16 amino acids. In DNA, the CDR3 is TGTGCCAGCAGTTGGGAGAACCCGAGCTCTGGAAACACCATATATTTT. It encodes CASSWENPSSGNTIYF.

J is TRBJ2-7 and V is TRBV6-1; the match to TRBD1 covers 11 bases. The length of the CDR3 is 14 residues. Germline CDR1 is MNHNS and CDR2 is SASEGT. Trimming cost V 6 bases and J 3 bases; bases outside gene matches: 4. The DNA of the CDR3 is TGTGCCAGCAGCGGGACAGGGGGGGACTACGAGCAGTACTTC. This sequence encodes CASSGTGGDYEQYF.

The count of this clone is one. The chain is built from TRBV5-1 and TRBJ2-3; 7 nucleotides align to TRBD1. V shed 3 bases and J 4 bases; nucleotides not matched to a gene: 14. The CDR3 consists of 17 residues. Germline V gene data show CDR1 as SGHRS and CDR2 as YFSETQ. The CDR3 loop is CASSSSSGTVRPDTQYF. CDR3 coding DNA: TGCGCCAGCAGCTCTTCATCCGGGACAGTCCGTCCAGATACGCAGTATTTT.

This clone was counted a few times. The chain couples TRBV7-9 to TRBJ1-2, with 7 bases identical to TRBD1. This CDR3 is built from 13 residues. Germline-derived CDR1 and CDR2 are SEHNR and FQNEAQ (reference sequence). The V and J ends lost 6 bases and 3 bases, in that order; junction bases with no gene match: 4. CDR3 nucleotide sequence: TGTGCCAGCAGTAGGGGGACAGACTATGGCTACACCTTC. This encodes CASSRGTDYGYTF. The complete variable domain, with remaining parts taken from reference TRBV7-9 and TRBJ1-2, reads DTGVSQNPRHKITKRGQNVTFRCDPISEHNRLYWYRQTLGQGPEFLTYFQNEAQLEKSRLLSDRFSAERPKGSFSTLEIQRTEQGDSAMYLCASSRGTDYGYTFGSGTRLTVV.

V gene TRBV9 combines with J gene TRBJ2-5, with 8 bases identical to TRBD1. The CDR3 is made up of 17 amino acids. After removal of 0 bases from V and 7 bases from J, the junction contained 14 bases not matched to a gene. Germline loops: CDR1 SGDLS, CDR2 YYNGEE. The DNA for the CDR3 is TGTGCCAGCAGCGTAGGAGGGACAGGAGGAATCGCGGGGACCCAGTACTTC. Its translation is CASSVGGTGGIAGTQYF.

The chain recombines TRBV9 with TRBJ2-1; 11 nucleotides align to TRBD1. The CDR3 has 16 amino acids. Germline V gene data show CDR1 as SGDLS and CDR2 as YYNGEE. V shed 3 bases, J shed 8 bases, and the junction held 10 bases outside the gene matches. CDR3 amino acids: CASSAAGTGGWDEQFF. CDR3 nucleotides: TGTGCCAGCAGCGCCGCCGGGACAGGGGGTTGGGATGAGCAGTTCTTC.

The V and J genes are TRBV10-3 and TRBJ1-6; D call uncertain. V shed 3 bases and J shed 9 bases, with 6 bases lying between them. This CDR3 is built from 12 residues. CDR1 and CDR2 (germline): ENHRY, SYGVKD. CDR3 residues: CAISEQPSPLHF. The CDR3 DNA follows: TGTGCCATCAGTGAACAGCCTTCACCCCTCCACTTT.